This passage covers 30 T cell receptor beta chains from one sample sequenced in a study of technical replicates of blood from a handful of donors. This table comes from immunoSEQ multiplex PCR, and its TCRdb copy is limited to in-frame clones, with some not included. Of around 68,000 clones in the sample, about 97% were seen once. What was sequenced was T cells isolated from PBMCs. Source of these receptors: a human donor in good health.

The V and J genes are TRBV6-5 and TRBJ1-1; a possible D gene is TRBD1 (6 bases). This CDR3 comprises 16 residues. The germline CDR1 and CDR2 sequences are MNHEY and SVGAGI. Trimming pared 0 bases from V and 5 bases from J, leaving 16 bases between. CDR3 sequence: CASSYSGGGSRTEAFF. The CDR3 DNA is TGTGCCAGCAGTTACTCGGGAGGGGGATCGCGGACTGAAGCTTTCTTT.

On this clone: A junction end diverges from the germline sequence, so it may reflect a read error. This chain joins TRBV13 and TRBJ2-7; 8 nucleotides line up with TRBD1. This CDR3 has 14 residues. Germline CDR1 reads PRHDT; CDR2 reads FYEKMQ (reference sequence). DNA for the CDR3: TGTGCCAGCAGCTTAGAGGGCTACCGGGACAGGATCTTCTTC. Translating gives CASSLEGYRDRIFF.

With regard to this clone: Compared with germline, one end of the junction differs, possibly owing to a read error. The chain is built from TRBV28 and TRBJ2-1; D is perhaps TRBD2 (5 bases). The CDR3 runs 11 residues. The V gene's germline CDR1 is MDHEN and CDR2 SYDVKM. CDR3 region: CGTRAYNEQFF. As DNA, the CDR3 is TGCGGCACTAGAGCGTACAATGAGCAGTTCTTC.

This clone was found once. The chain has TRBV10-3 and TRBJ2-1, with D perhaps matching TRBD1 (5 bases). The CDR3 is 15 amino acids. Deletions cut 2 bases from V and 5 bases from J, with 13 bases between. Looked up from germline, CDR1 is ENHRY and CDR2 is SYGVKD. The CDR3 protein is CAISELTVMNNEQFF. In nucleotides, the CDR3 is TGTGCCATCAGTGAGCTGACAGTTATGAACAATGAGCAGTTCTTC.

This sequence joins TRBV12-2 and TRBJ2-1; the table's D call of TRBD1 was not tested on the DNA. TRBV12-2 is reported as a pseudogene. This CDR3 contains 13 residues. The CDR3 protein is CASRLTDYNEQFF. Written as DNA, the CDR3 is TGTGCAAGTCGCCTGACAGATTACAATGAGCAGTTCTTC.

The chain links TRBV11-2 to TRBJ2-4; TRBD2 agrees at 7 bases. The V segment lost 3 bases and the J segment 3 bases; nucleotides outside the gene matches: 11. The CDR3 spans 17 residues. Germline V gene sequence: CDR1 SGHAT, CDR2 FQNNGV. This CDR3 is CASSFQPPGGIKNIQYF. The CDR3 nucleotides read TGTGCCAGCAGCTTCCAACCGCCCGGGGGGATCAAAAACATTCAGTACTTC.

This sequence joins TRBV4-3 and TRBJ2-2; D gene ambiguous. This CDR3 spans 13 amino acids. V lost 3 bases, J lost 6 bases, and 8 bases lay in between. Germline V CDR1 and CDR2: LGHNA, YSLEER. For the CDR3, the DNA is TGCGCCAGCAGCCATTACAGTTCCGGGGAGCTGTTTTTT. Encoded protein: CASSHYSSGELFF.

The rearrangement links TRBV2 to TRBJ1-2; no reliable D call. V was pared by 7 bases and J by 4 bases, with 10 bases between. The CDR3 runs to 12 residues. The germline V gene has CDR1 SNHLY and CDR2 FYNNEI. The chain's CDR3 is CASTLTPYGYTF. The CDR3 nucleotides read TGTGCCAGCACCCTAACCCCCTATGGCTACACCTTC.

There are many counts of this clone. The V and J genes are TRBV7-9 and TRBJ2-7; 9 bases are shared with TRBD1. This CDR3 has 14 residues. The trim removed 6 bases at V and 2 bases at J, leaving 5 bases unmatched. Germline values: CDR1 SEHNR, CDR2 FQNEAQ (reference sequence). The CDR3 spells CASRGQGGTYEQYF. DNA for the CDR3: TGTGCCAGCAGGGGACAGGGAGGAACCTACGAGCAGTACTTC.

This rearrangement joins TRBV5-1 to TRBJ1-1, with 7 bases fitting TRBD1. The germline gives CDR1 SGHRS, CDR2 YFSETQ. The CDR3 runs 15 residues. Trimming took 3 bases from V and 4 from J; bases not matched to a gene: 9. The CDR3 region has the DNA TGCGCCAGCAGCTCCCGGGACAGAAAGAGCACTGAAGCTTTCTTT. The encoded protein is CASSSRDRKSTEAFF.

The chain's CDR3 is CATRTSGRINEQFF. The CDR3 DNA reads as TGTGCCACAAGGACTAGCGGGAGGATCAATGAGCAGTTCTTC. J is TRBJ2-1 and V is TRBV13, with 14 bases fitting TRBD2. Germline CDR1 and CDR2: PRHDT and FYEKMQ (reference sequence). CDR3 length equals 14 residues. The V and J ends lost 10 bases and 6 bases, in that order; junction bases with no gene match: 5.

CDR3 nucleotides: TGTGCCAGCAGTAGAGACAGGGACTATGGCTACACCTTC. Amino acids: CASSRDRDYGYTF. The chain combines TRBV2 with TRBJ1-2, with TRBD1 matching over 7 bases. The CDR3 loop spans 13 amino acids. The V gene's germline CDR1 is SNHLY and CDR2 FYNNEI. The J segment lost 3 bases and the V segment lost 5 bases, leaving 3 bases of the junction unmatched.

CDR3 DNA: TGTGCCAGCAGTCCACAGGGACCGATAAATCAGCCCCAGCATTTT. Translating it yields CASSPQGPINQPQHF. The rearrangement links TRBV27 to TRBJ1-5; tentative D call: TRBD1 (6 bases). This CDR3 spans 15 amino acids. CDR1 is MNHEY, CDR2 SMNVEV, per germline (reference sequence). The V end lost 5 bases, the J end lost 4 bases, and 15 bases lay between the germline ends.

The chain couples TRBV28 to TRBJ1-1; maybe TRBD1 (5 bases). The V end was cut by 2 bases, the J end by 8 bases, with 12 bases between. Germline V lookup: CDR1 MDHEN, CDR2 SYDVKM. The CDR3 runs to 13 residues. CDR3 amino acids: CASSLRRDLEAFF. The DNA for the CDR3 is TGTGCCAGCAGTTTAAGAAGGGACTTGGAAGCTTTCTTT.

J is TRBJ2-1 and V is TRBV27; TRBD2 matches 9 bases. Germline V lookup: CDR1 MNHEY, CDR2 SMNVEV (reference sequence). The CDR3 is made up of 16 amino acids. The V and J ends lost 5 bases and 11 bases, in that order; junction bases with no gene match: 16. The CDR3 reads CASSPLSSSGALKQFF. The CDR3 DNA follows: TGTGCCAGCAGTCCACTCTCCTCTAGCGGGGCTTTGAAGCAGTTCTTC.

The rearrangement links TRBV2 to TRBJ1-2, with D uncertain. The CDR3 has 12 residues. From germline, CDR1 is SNHLY and CDR2 FYNNEI. With 9 bases removed from V and 8 bases from J, the gap between germline ends came to 16 bases. The CDR3 nucleotides read TGTGCCAGTGAGGTCCTCCTCGGAGGCTACACCTTC. It codes for CASEVLLGGYTF.

The CDR3, as DNA: TGCAGCGTTCAATTACAGGGGGTAGGTCAGCCCCAGCATTTT. It is translated as CSVQLQGVGQPQHF. The J gene is TRBJ1-5, the V gene TRBV29-1; 8 bases align to TRBD1. The CDR3 is 14 amino acids. J gave up 6 bases and V 5 bases, and 9 bases lay outside the gene matches. In germline, CDR1 is SQVTM, CDR2 ANQGSEA.

The V gene is TRBV30, the J gene TRBJ1-2, with 10 bases lining up with TRBD1. The CDR3 covers 14 residues. The V and J ends lost 4 bases and 2 bases, in that order; junction bases with no gene match: 4. The germline V gene has CDR1 GTSNPN and CDR2 SVGIG (reference sequence). CDR3 in DNA: TGTGCCTGGAATCCGGACAGGGGGAACTATGGCTACACCTTC. It codes for CAWNPDRGNYGYTF.

V and J are TRBV19 and TRBJ1-1; the D gene is possibly TRBD1 (6 bases). Germline values: CDR1 LNHDA, CDR2 SQIVND (reference sequence). CDR3 length: 16 amino acids. V was shortened by 6 bases and J by 0 bases, with 17 bases between the two germline ends. In nucleotides, the CDR3 is TGTGCCAGTAGCGGGGGGGCAGGGGCAATGAACACTGAAGCTTTCTTT. It is translated as CASSGGAGAMNTEAFF.

CDR3 DNA: TGCGCCAGCAGCATACGACTAGCGGGCACAGATACGCAGTATTTT. Its protein product is CASSIRLAGTDTQYF. The rearrangement links TRBV5-1 to TRBJ2-3, with 9 positions matching TRBD2. This CDR3 has 15 residues. J lost 1 base, V lost 4 bases, and 4 bases had no gene match. CDR1 SGHRS and CDR2 YFSETQ come from the germline V gene.

This sequence joins TRBV30 and TRBJ2-3, with TRBD2 as a possible D gene (6 bases). The CDR3 covers 14 residues. Trimming removed 8 bases from V and 5 bases from J, with 20 bases in between. The germline V gene has CDR1 GTSNPN and CDR2 SVGIG (reference sequence). This CDR3 reads CAGDERELEDTQYF. DNA of the CDR3: TGTGCCGGCGACGAACGGGAGCTTGAAGATACGCAGTATTTT.

The chain employs TRBV5-1 and TRBJ1-3; D unresolved. The CDR3 runs to 15 residues. Germline values: CDR1 SGHRS, CDR2 YFSETQ. V lost 0 bases, J lost 1 base, and 8 bases lay in between. The CDR3 protein is CASSLGQSSGNTIYF. CDR3 sequence (DNA): TGCGCCAGCAGCTTGGGGCAGTCATCTGGAAACACCATATATTTT.

Of note for this clone: Other DNA sequences in the sample encode the same CDR3. The V call is TRBV2, the J call TRBJ1-5; TRBD1 is a possible D gene (5 bases). Trimming cost V 4 bases and J 2 bases, with 9 bases left between them. This CDR3 comprises 14 residues. Germline assignment: CDR1 SNHLY and CDR2 FYNNEI. The CDR3 DNA follows: TGTGCCAGCAGTGGTCAGGGTGGCAATCAGCCCCAGCATTTT. Protein sequence: CASSGQGGNQPQHF.

This chain uses TRBV4-1 with TRBJ2-3, with a tentative D call TRBD1 (6 bases). Trimming stripped 1 base from V and 4 bases from J, with 6 bases between. Germline V gene lookup returns CDR1 MGHRA and CDR2 YSYEKL. The length of the CDR3 is 13 residues. DNA for the CDR3: TGCGCCAGCAGCCAAGCAGGGGCAGATACGCAGTATTTT. This encodes CASSQAGADTQYF.

The chain has TRBV5-1 and TRBJ2-7; 7 bases line up with TRBD2. Germline assignment: CDR1 SGHRS and CDR2 YFSETQ. The CDR3 totals 17 residues. V lost 2 bases to trimming and J lost 7 bases; unmatched junction nucleotides: 18. CDR3 DNA: TGCGCCAGCAGCTTAACCGGGGGAGGGATCCCCTCTACGGAGCAGTACTTC. Protein product: CASSLTGGGIPSTEQYF. Supplemented by reference TRBV5-1 and TRBJ2-7, the full variable domain reads KAGVTQTPRYLIKTRGQQVTLSCSPISGHRSVSWYQQTPGQGLQFLFEYFSETQRNKGNFPGRFSGRQFSNSRSEMNVSTLELGDSALYLCASSLTGGGIPSTEQYFGPGTRLTVT.

The chain links TRBV28 to TRBJ1-2, with D perhaps TRBD1 (6 bases). The V end was cut by 9 bases, the J end by 0 bases, with 11 bases between. This CDR3 has 13 amino acids. CDR1 and CDR2 (germline): MDHEN, SYDVKM. CDR3 region: CASWDIANYGYTF. The CDR3 DNA sequence: TGTGCCAGTTGGGACATCGCTAACTATGGCTACACCTTC.

V gene TRBV5-6 combines with J gene TRBJ2-3, with TRBD1 matching 8 bases. The CDR3 has 13 residues. J was trimmed by 11 bases and V by 4 bases; bases with no gene match: 9. Germline assignment: CDR1 SGHDT and CDR2 YYEEEE. Written as DNA, the CDR3 is TGTGCCAGCAGCACCGACAGGGGATTTAAGCAGTATTTT. Translating it yields CASSTDRGFKQYF.

The chain employs TRBV1 and TRBJ2-3; TRBD1, the D gene given by the table, was not confirmed from the DNA. TRBV1 is a listed pseudogene. This CDR3 is built from 15 residues. The chain's CDR3 is CTSSRTGKWTDTQYF. The CDR3 nucleotides are TGCACCAGCAGCCGCACAGGGAAGTGGACAGATACGCAGTATTTT.

The chain links TRBV11-3 to TRBJ1-2; 8 bases line up with TRBD1. Germline CDR1 and CDR2: SGHNT and YENEEA. The junction had 14 bases not matched to a gene; V was cut back by 0 bases and J by 5 bases. This CDR3 comprises 18 residues. The CDR3 coding sequence is TGTGCCAGCAGCTTAGACCCCCGATCAGGGGGCCGGGGTTATGGCTACACCTTC. Translating it yields CASSLDPRSGGRGYGYTF.

This rearrangement joins TRBV27 to TRBJ1-4, with 8 bases identical to TRBD1. There are 14 residues in the CDR3. J gave up 8 bases and V 6 bases, and 8 bases lay outside the gene matches. Per the germline V gene, CDR1 is MNHEY and CDR2 is SMNVEV (reference sequence). For the CDR3, the DNA is TGTGCCAGCAGAGACAGGGGCAAATCCGAAAAACTGTTTTTT. It is translated as CASRDRGKSEKLFF.